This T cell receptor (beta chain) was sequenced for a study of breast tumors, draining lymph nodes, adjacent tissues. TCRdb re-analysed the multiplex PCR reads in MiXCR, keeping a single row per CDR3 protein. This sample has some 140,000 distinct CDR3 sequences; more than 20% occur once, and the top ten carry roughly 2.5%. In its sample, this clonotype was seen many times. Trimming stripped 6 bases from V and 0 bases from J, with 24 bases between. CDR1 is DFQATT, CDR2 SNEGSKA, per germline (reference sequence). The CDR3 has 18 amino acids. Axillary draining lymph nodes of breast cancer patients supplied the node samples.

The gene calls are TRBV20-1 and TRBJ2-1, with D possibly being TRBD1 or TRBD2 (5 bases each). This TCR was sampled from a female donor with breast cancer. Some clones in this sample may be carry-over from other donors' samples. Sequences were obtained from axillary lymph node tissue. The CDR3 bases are TGCAGTGCGACGTCGATGGCCTCTTGGGGGAACTCCTACAATGAGCAGTTCTTC. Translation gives CSATSMASWGNSYNEQFF.